These 24 T cell receptor beta chains originate from one sample sequenced in a study of T cell responses to AZD1222 COVID-19 vaccine. The assay was immunoSEQ multiplex PCR, and TCRdb's table has in-frame clones only and misses some. The sample consists of over 100,000 clones, roughly nine tenths of them appearing once. This specimen was peripheral blood, taken on day 0 of AZD1222 vaccination. Receptors originate from an adult in good health.

The V gene is TRBV3-1 (or the pseudogene TRBV3-2), the J gene TRBJ1-3; possibly TRBD1 for D (5 bases). The CDR3 runs to 16 residues. Germline V gene data show CDR1 as LGHDT and CDR2 as YNNKEL (reference sequence). Trimming left V 1 base short and J 3 bases short, with 13 bases between. The CDR3 nucleotides are TGTGCCAGCAGCCAAGGGGGGGGAACGGGTGGAAACACCATATATTTT. This translates into CASSQGGGTGGNTIYF.

This clone showed up just once. The gene calls are TRBV7-2 and TRBJ1-1; D is ambiguous. Trimming took off 1 base at V and 3 bases at J, with 12 bases between the two ends. The CDR3 consists of 15 residues. Germline V gene data show CDR1 as SGHTA and CDR2 as FQGNSA. The CDR3 sequence: CASSLVRESDTEAFF. In nucleotides, the CDR3 is TGTGCCAGCAGCTTAGTCCGGGAGTCGGACACTGAAGCTTTCTTT.

Written as DNA, the CDR3 is TGTGCCATTACCCCCAGGGGGCTTTTTGGCTACACCTTC. It yields the protein CAITPRGLFGYTF. This chain connects TRBV6-1 to TRBJ1-2, with 8 bases aligning to TRBD1. From germline, CDR1 is MNHNS and CDR2 SASEGT. This CDR3 contains 13 residues. The junction had 11 bases not matched to a gene; V was cut back by 10 bases and J by 7 bases.

The chain employs TRBV2 and TRBJ2-3, with D uncertain. V was shortened by 2 bases and J by 6 bases, with 9 bases between the two germline ends. The germline CDR1 and CDR2 sequences are SNHLY and FYNNEI. The CDR3 extends over 13 amino acids. The CDR3 sequence is CASSESAPDTQYF. The CDR3 DNA reads TGTGCCAGCAGTGAATCGGCTCCCGATACGCAGTATTTT.

This chain joins TRBV6-2 or TRBV6-3 and TRBJ2-2, with D unclear. Trimming took off 3 bases at V and 1 base at J, with 9 bases between the two ends. CDR3 length: 15 residues. Looked up from germline, CDR1 is MNHEY and CDR2 is SVGEGT. The CDR3 loop is CASSYKPGNTGELFF. The DNA of the CDR3 is TGTGCCAGCAGTTATAAACCGGGGAACACCGGGGAGCTGTTTTTT.

The J gene is TRBJ1-1, the V gene TRBV9; D may be TRBD1 (5 bases). The CDR3 consists of 11 residues. Germline V gene sequence: CDR1 SGDLS, CDR2 YYNGEE. The V end was cut by 8 bases, the J end by 9 bases, with 14 bases between. CDR3 residues: CASGIRDQAFF. The DNA of the CDR3 is TGTGCCAGTGGGATCCGGGACCAAGCTTTCTTT.

The chain links TRBV7-2 to TRBJ2-3; D ambiguous. There are 12 residues in the CDR3. V was clipped by 5 bases and J by 6 bases, with 9 bases between them. Germline V gene sequence: CDR1 SGHTA, CDR2 FQGNSA. CDR3 in amino acids: CASSPWADTQYF. CDR3 DNA: TGTGCCAGCAGCCCTTGGGCCGATACGCAGTATTTT.

This chain links TRBV7-9 with TRBJ2-1; 7 bases are shared with TRBD2. The junction had 3 bases not matched to a gene; V was cut back by 3 bases and J by 1 base. Germline V gene sequence: CDR1 SEHNR, CDR2 FQNEAQ (reference sequence). The CDR3 loop spans 15 amino acids. The CDR3 spells CASSLTGRSYNEQFF. CDR3 coding DNA: TGTGCCAGCAGCTTGACCGGGAGGTCCTACAATGAGCAGTTCTTC.

The chain combines TRBV5-1 with TRBJ1-1; 7 bases are shared with TRBD1. Germline CDR1 SGHRS, CDR2 YFSETQ. The CDR3 has 15 residues. Trimming took 9 bases from V and 3 from J; bases not matched to a gene: 14. The CDR3 DNA follows: TGCGCCACTAAAATGAGGGACCAGGGGGACACTGAAGCTTTCTTT. Its protein is CATKMRDQGDTEAFF.

This sequence joins TRBV3-1 (or the pseudogene TRBV3-2) and TRBJ2-3, with a weak D call TRBD2 (6 bases). The V end was cut by 1 base, the J end by 0 bases, with 20 bases between. This CDR3 comprises 19 residues. CDR1 is LGHDT, CDR2 YNNKEL, per germline (reference sequence). CDR3 region: CASSQGLVLVAGSTDTQYF. For the CDR3, the DNA is TGTGCCAGCAGCCAAGGTCTGGTATTGGTGGCGGGGAGCACAGATACGCAGTATTTT.

The chain links TRBV5-6 to TRBJ1-6, with a weak D call TRBD1 (5 bases). V was clipped by 2 bases and J by 7 bases, with 16 bases between them. Germline-derived CDR1 and CDR2 are SGHDT and YYEEEE. The CDR3 has 16 amino acids. This chain's CDR3 is CASSLRGHLGNSPLHF. The CDR3 region has the DNA TGTGCCAGCAGCTTACGTGGACATCTGGGAAATTCACCCCTCCACTTT.

The CDR3 reads CSAGTQTGQRDTF. Here the CDR3 DNA reads TGCAGCGCCGGGACCCAGACAGGGCAGAGGGACACCTTC. The V and J genes are TRBV29-1 and TRBJ1-2; 7 bases align to TRBD1. Germline V gene data show CDR1 as SQVTM and CDR2 as ANQGSEA. The ends lost 7 bases at V and 12 bases at J; junction bases unmatched: 17. The CDR3 loop spans 13 amino acids. Combining the CDR3 with reference TRBV29-1 and TRBJ1-2 gives the whole variable domain SAVISQKPSRDICQRGTSLTIQCQVDSQVTMMFWYRQQPGQSLTLIATANQGSEATYESGFVIDKFPISRPNLTFSTLTVSNMSPEDSSIYLCSAGTQTGQRDTFGSGTRLTVV.

V and J are TRBV10-3 and TRBJ1-2, with no clear D. CDR3 size: 14 residues. Between the trimmed V and J ends, which lost 9 bases and 6 bases, there was a span of 20 bases. Germline lookup yields CDR1 ENHRY and CDR2 SYGVKD. CDR3 sequence reads: CAIGLSDAYNGYTF. The CDR3 DNA reads as TGTGCCATAGGACTGTCGGACGCATATAATGGCTACACCTTC.

This clone was observed a single time. This chain connects TRBV2 to TRBJ2-7, with TRBD2 as a possible D gene (5 bases). In germline, CDR1 is SNHLY, CDR2 FYNNEI. The ends were cut back, 7 bases at V and 6 bases at J, with 22 bases in the middle. This CDR3 comprises 15 residues. The CDR3 nucleotides are TGTGCCAGCAAGAACAGTAGGCAGTGGAGGTCCGAGCAGTACTTC. It codes for CASKNSRQWRSEQYF.

Note on this clone: At the DNA level, this CDR3 is encoded by other sequences in the same sample as well. This chain connects TRBV12-3 or TRBV12-4 to TRBJ2-3; D unclear. The CDR3 has 13 amino acids. With 2 bases removed from V and 1 base from J, the gap between germline ends came to 4 bases. The CDR3 DNA is TGTGCCAGCAGTTTATCGGGCACAGATACGCAGTATTTT. It specifies CASSLSGTDTQYF.

CDR3 bases: TGCGCCAGCAGCCAAGATTATTCGGGGGCTCCCACAGATACGCAGTATTTT. Translation gives CASSQDYSGAPTDTQYF. V usage is TRBV4-3 and J usage is TRBJ2-3; D is possibly TRBD1 or TRBD2 (6 bases each). The V gene lost 0 bases and the J gene lost 2 bases, with 15 bases spanning the gap. This CDR3 comprises 17 residues. Per the germline V gene, CDR1 is LGHNA and CDR2 is YSLEER.

V usage is TRBV30 and J usage is TRBJ2-3, with 9 nucleotides matching TRBD2. The ends lost 2 bases at V and 3 bases at J; junction bases unmatched: 3. The germline V gene has CDR1 GTSNPN and CDR2 SVGIG (reference sequence). This CDR3 region has 14 residues. In DNA form, the CDR3 reads TGTGCCTGGAGTAACAGCGGGGGGACAGATACGCAGTATTTT. It translates to CAWSNSGGTDTQYF. The full variable domain, rest sourced from reference TRBV30 and TRBJ2-3, is SQTIHQWPATLVQPVGSPLSLECTVEGTSNPNLYWYRQAAGRGLQLLFYSVGIGQISSEVPQNLSASRPQDRQFILSSKKLLLSDSGFYLCAWSNSGGTDTQYFGPGTRLTVL.

The genes are TRBV3-1 (or the pseudogene TRBV3-2) and TRBJ1-6; no definite D call. This CDR3 has 14 amino acids. V was trimmed by 1 base and J by 8 bases, leaving 9 bases between them. Germline V gene sequence: CDR1 LGHDT, CDR2 YNNKEL (reference sequence). The CDR3 here is CASSQVAGDSPLHF. DNA for the CDR3: TGTGCCAGCAGCCAAGTGGCTGGGGATTCACCCCTCCACTTT.

Here the CDR3 reads CASSLNTGELFF. In DNA form, the CDR3 reads TGTGCCAGCAGCTTAAATACAGGGGAACTGTTTTTT. The chain couples TRBV7-9 to TRBJ1-4, with TRBD1 matching 7 bases. The CDR3 totals 12 residues. V was clipped by 2 bases and J by 12 bases; unmatched bases: 3. Looked up from germline, CDR1 is SEHNR and CDR2 is FQNEAQ (reference sequence). Based on the CDR3 plus reference TRBV7-9 and TRBJ1-4, the full variable domain is DTGVSQNPRHKITKRGQNVTFRCDPISEHNRLYWYRQTLGQGPEFLTYFQNEAQLEKSRLLSDRFSAERPKGSFSTLEIQRTEQGDSAMYLCASSLNTGELFFGSGTQLSVL.

The rearrangement joins TRBV13 to TRBJ1-3; D uncertain. The CDR3 runs to 13 residues. Trimming left V 3 bases short and J 4 bases short, with 7 bases between. Germline V gene lookup returns CDR1 PRHDT and CDR2 FYEKMQ (reference sequence). The CDR3 coding sequence is TGTGCCAGCAGCTTGTGGTCCGGAAACACCATATATTTT. It specifies CASSLWSGNTIYF.

The chain couples TRBV5-6 to TRBJ2-7; no reliable D call. V was clipped by 1 base and J by 1 base, with 12 bases between them. This CDR3 region has 15 residues. CDR1 SGHDT and CDR2 YYEEEE come from the germline V gene. The CDR3: CASSLPGRQSYEQYF. The CDR3 coding sequence is TGTGCCAGCAGCTTGCCCGGACGGCAGTCCTACGAGCAGTACTTC.

The CDR3 nucleotides read TGCGCCAGCAGCGCGGGACTTTCCTACGAGCAGTACTTC. This translates into CASSAGLSYEQYF. The V gene is TRBV5-1, the J gene TRBJ2-7; a weak D match, TRBD2 (6 bases). Germline assignment: CDR1 SGHRS and CDR2 YFSETQ. V lost 4 bases to trimming and J lost 1 base, with 9 bases between them. There are 13 residues in the CDR3.

The rearrangement uses TRBV7-9 and TRBJ2-7; a weak D match, TRBD1 (7 bases). Germline V lookup: CDR1 SEHNR, CDR2 FQNEAQ (reference sequence). The V gene lost 5 bases and the J gene lost 9 bases, with 23 bases spanning the gap. The length of the CDR3 is 15 residues. CDR3 residues: CASSQGDFSGFAQYF. The CDR3 region has the DNA TGTGCCAGCAGCCAGGGGGACTTTAGTGGATTTGCGCAGTACTTC. Full variable domain (missing parts from reference TRBV7-9 and TRBJ2-7): DTGVSQNPRHKITKRGQNVTFRCDPISEHNRLYWYRQTLGQGPEFLTYFQNEAQLEKSRLLSDRFSAERPKGSFSTLEIQRTEQGDSAMYLCASSQGDFSGFAQYFGPGTRLTVT.

The chain links TRBV5-6 to TRBJ2-3; 9 positions match TRBD2. V trimming: 0 bases; J trimming: 1 base; junction bases outside the gene matches: 0. Germline V lookup: CDR1 SGHDT, CDR2 YYEEEE. The CDR3 is made up of 15 amino acids. The CDR3 spells CASSLGGGGTDTQYF. CDR3 in DNA: TGTGCCAGCAGCTTGGGCGGGGGGGGCACAGATACGCAGTATTTT.